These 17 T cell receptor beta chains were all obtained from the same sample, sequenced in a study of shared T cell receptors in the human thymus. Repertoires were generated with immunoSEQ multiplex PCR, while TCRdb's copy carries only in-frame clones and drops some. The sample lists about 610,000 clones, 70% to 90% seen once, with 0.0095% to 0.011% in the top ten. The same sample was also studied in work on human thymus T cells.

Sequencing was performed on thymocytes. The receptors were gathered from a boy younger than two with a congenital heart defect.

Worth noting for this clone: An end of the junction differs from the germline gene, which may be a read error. CDR3 region: CASSLKLAGKKIF. The CDR3 DNA is TGTGCCAGCAGTTTAAAACTAGCGGGAAAGAAGATCTTC. The gene calls are TRBV27 and TRBJ2-7; 10 positions agree with TRBD2. This CDR3 region has 13 residues. Germline assignment: CDR1 MNHEY and CDR2 SMNVEV (reference sequence).

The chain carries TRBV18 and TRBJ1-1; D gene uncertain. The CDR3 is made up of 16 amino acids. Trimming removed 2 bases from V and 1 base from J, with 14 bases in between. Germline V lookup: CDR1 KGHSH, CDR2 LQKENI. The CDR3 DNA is TGTGCCAGCTCACCAGTCGGGGAAGCCCCGAACACTGAAGCTTTCTTT. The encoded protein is CASSPVGEAPNTEAFF.

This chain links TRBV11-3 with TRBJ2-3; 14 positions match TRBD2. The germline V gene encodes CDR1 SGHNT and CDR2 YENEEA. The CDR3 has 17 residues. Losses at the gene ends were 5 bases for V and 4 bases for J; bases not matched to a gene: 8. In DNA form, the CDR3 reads TGTGCCAGCAGCCGACGACTAGCGGGAGGGCCCGCAGATACGCAGTATTTT. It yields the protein CASSRRLAGGPADTQYF.

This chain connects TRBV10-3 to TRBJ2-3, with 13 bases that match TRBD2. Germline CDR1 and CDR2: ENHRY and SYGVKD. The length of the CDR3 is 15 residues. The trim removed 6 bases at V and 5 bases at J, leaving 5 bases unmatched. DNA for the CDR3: TGTGCCATCAGGGGACTAGCGGGATCTTTAGATACGCAGTATTTT. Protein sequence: CAIRGLAGSLDTQYF.

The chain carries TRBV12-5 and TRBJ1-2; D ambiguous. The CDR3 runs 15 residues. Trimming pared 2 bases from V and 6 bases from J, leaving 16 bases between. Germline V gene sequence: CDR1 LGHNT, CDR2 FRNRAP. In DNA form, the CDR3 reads TGTGCTAGTGGTTTGCCCCGACGGGGTAGGCATGGCTACACCTTC. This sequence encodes CASGLPRRGRHGYTF. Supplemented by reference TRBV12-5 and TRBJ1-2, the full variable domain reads DARVTQTPRHKVTEMGQEVTMRCQPILGHNTVFWYRQTMMQGLELLAYFRNRAPLDDSGMPKDRFSAEMPDATLATLKIQPSEPRDSAVYFCASGLPRRGRHGYTFGSGTRLTVV.

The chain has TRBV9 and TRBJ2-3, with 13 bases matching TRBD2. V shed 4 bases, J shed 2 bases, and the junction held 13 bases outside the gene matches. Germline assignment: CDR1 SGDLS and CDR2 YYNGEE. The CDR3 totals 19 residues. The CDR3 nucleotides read TGTGCCAGCAGCACGGGACAGCTACTAGCGGGGGGGCTCACAGATACGCAGTATTTT. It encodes CASSTGQLLAGGLTDTQYF.

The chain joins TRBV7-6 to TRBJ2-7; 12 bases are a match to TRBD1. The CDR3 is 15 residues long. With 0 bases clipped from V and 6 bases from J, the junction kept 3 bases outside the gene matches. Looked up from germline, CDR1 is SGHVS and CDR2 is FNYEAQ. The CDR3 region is CASSLAGTGGLEQYF. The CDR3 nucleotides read TGTGCCAGCAGCTTAGCCGGGACAGGGGGCCTCGAGCAGTACTTC.

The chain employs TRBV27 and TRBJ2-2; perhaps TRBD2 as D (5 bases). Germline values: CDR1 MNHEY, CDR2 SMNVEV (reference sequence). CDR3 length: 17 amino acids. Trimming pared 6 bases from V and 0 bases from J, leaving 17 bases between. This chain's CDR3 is CASSPMRRRANTGELFF. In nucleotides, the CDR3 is TGTGCCAGCAGCCCGATGAGGCGGCGGGCGAACACCGGGGAGCTGTTTTTT.

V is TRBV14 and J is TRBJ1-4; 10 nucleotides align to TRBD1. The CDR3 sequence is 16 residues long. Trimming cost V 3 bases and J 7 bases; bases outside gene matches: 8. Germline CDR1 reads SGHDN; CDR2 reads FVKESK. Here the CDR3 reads CASSQPGQGRGEKLFF. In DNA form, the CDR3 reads TGTGCCAGCAGCCAGCCGGGACAGGGGAGGGGTGAAAAACTGTTTTTT.

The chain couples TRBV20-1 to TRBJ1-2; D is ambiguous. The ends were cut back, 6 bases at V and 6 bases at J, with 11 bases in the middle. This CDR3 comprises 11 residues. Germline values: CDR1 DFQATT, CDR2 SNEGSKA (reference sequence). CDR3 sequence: CSAVRSHGYTF. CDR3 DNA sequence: TGCAGTGCGGTACGGTCCCATGGCTACACCTTC.

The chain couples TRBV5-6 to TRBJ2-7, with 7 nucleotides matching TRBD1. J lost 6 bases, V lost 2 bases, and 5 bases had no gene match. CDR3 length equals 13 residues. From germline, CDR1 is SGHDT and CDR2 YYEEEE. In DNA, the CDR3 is TGTGCCAGCAGCTTCAACCGGGACAGCGAGCAGTACTTC. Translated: CASSFNRDSEQYF.

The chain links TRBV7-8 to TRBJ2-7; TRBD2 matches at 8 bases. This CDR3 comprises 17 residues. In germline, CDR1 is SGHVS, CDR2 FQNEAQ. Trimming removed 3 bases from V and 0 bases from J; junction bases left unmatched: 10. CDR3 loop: CASSFLLAGPSSYEQYF. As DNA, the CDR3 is TGTGCCAGCAGCTTCCTCCTAGCGGGCCCTAGCTCCTACGAGCAGTACTTC.

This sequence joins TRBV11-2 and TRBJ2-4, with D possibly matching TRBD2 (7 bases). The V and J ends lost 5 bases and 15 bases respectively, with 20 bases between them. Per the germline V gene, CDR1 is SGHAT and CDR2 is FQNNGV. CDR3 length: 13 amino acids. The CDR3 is CASSMPRGGVRYF. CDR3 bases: TGTGCCAGCAGCATGCCCAGGGGAGGGGTTCGGTACTTC.

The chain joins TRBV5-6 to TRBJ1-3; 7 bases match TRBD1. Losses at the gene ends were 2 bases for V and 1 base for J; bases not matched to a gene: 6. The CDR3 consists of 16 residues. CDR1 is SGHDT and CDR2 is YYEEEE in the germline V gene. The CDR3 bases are TGTGCCAGCAGCTTCCGCCCGACAGGGTCTGGAAACACCATATATTTT. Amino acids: CASSFRPTGSGNTIYF.

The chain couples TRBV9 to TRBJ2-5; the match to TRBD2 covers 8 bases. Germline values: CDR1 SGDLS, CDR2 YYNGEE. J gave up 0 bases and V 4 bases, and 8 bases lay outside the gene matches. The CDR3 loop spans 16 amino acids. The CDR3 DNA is TGTGCCAGCAGCCCTAGAGCGGGAGAGGACCAAGAGACCCAGTACTTC. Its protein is CASSPRAGEDQETQYF.

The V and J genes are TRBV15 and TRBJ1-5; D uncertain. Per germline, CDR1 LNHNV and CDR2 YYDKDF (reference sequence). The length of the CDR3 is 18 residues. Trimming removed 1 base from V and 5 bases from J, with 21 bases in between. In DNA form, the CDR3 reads TGTGCCACCAGCAGAGGGGTTGTAGTTTGGGAGGAGGATCAGCCCCAGCATTTT. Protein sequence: CATSRGVVVWEEDQPQHF.

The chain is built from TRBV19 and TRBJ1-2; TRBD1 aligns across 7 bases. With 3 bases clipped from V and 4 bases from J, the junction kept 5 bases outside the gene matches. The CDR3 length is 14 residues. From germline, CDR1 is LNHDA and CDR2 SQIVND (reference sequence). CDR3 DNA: TGTGCCAGTAGTATTTTAGGGGGCGGCTATGGCTACACCTTC. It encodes CASSILGGGYGYTF.